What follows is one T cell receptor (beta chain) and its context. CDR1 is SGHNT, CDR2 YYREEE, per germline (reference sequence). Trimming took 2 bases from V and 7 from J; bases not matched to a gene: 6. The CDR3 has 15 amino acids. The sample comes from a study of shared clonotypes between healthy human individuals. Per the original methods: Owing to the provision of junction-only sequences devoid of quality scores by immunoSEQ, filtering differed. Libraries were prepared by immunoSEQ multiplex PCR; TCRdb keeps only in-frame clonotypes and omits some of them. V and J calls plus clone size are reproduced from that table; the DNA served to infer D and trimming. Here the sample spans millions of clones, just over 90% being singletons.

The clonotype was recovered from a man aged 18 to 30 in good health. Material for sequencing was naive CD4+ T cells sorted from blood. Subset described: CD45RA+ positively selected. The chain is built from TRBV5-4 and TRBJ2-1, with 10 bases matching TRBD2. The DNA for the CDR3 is TGTGCCAGCAGCTTACTAGCGGGATGGTTAAATGAGCAGTTCTTC. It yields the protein CASSLLAGWLNEQFF.